These 28 T cell receptor beta chains originate from one sample sequenced in a study of shared clonotypes between healthy human individuals. The table came from immunoSEQ multiplex PCR; TCRdb's copy has only in-frame clones and leaves some out. The data hold a few million clones, with around 95% observed a single time. Specimen: naive CD4+ T cells sorted from blood. The sample's subset: CD45RA+ positively selected. These receptors all come from a man aged 18 to 30 in good health.

In its sample, this clone was seen a few times. This specimen includes other DNA sequences encoding the same CDR3. This chain connects TRBV10-3 to TRBJ2-7, with 9 bases matching TRBD1. CDR1 is ENHRY and CDR2 is SYGVKD in the germline V gene. CDR3 length: 15 residues. With 6 bases clipped from V and 0 bases from J, the junction kept 6 bases outside the gene matches. CDR3 sequence (DNA): TGTGCCATCAGCCCCGGGACAGGGAGCTCCTACGAGCAGTACTTC. It specifies CAISPGTGSSYEQYF.

The chain joins TRBV27 to TRBJ1-3, with 8 bases matching TRBD1. The CDR3 consists of 17 residues. V lost 2 bases, J lost 0 bases, and 6 bases stayed unmatched. CDR1 and CDR2 (germline): MNHEY, SMNVEV (reference sequence). The CDR3, as DNA: TGTGCCAGCAGTTTACTCCGGACAGGGTTCTCTGGAAACACCATATATTTT. It specifies CASSLLRTGFSGNTIYF.

The chain carries TRBV5-4 and TRBJ2-5, with D possibly being TRBD2 (6 bases). Looked up from germline, CDR1 is SGHNT and CDR2 is YYREEE (reference sequence). V was trimmed by 4 bases and J by 0 bases, leaving 13 bases between them. This CDR3 comprises 15 residues. CDR3 amino acids: CASSLGGKNQETQYF. For the CDR3, the DNA is TGTGCCAGCAGCCTTGGGGGGAAAAACCAAGAGACCCAGTACTTC.

The V and J genes are TRBV11-2 and TRBJ2-7; D not certain. Trimming took 7 bases from V and 0 from J, leaving 16 bases between them. CDR1 and CDR2 from the germline V gene are SGHAT and FQNNGV. CDR3 length: 15 amino acids. The CDR3 nucleotides read TGTGCCAGCATCCCAGGTGGCGCCCCCTCCTACGAGCAGTACTTC. Translation: CASIPGGAPSYEQYF.

This sequence joins TRBV6-5 and TRBJ2-1; D is uncertain. Germline lookup yields CDR1 MNHEY and CDR2 SVGAGI. Trimming removed 4 bases from V and 6 bases from J, with 10 bases in between. The CDR3 is made up of 13 amino acids. CDR3 protein: CASSSKGSNEQFF. CDR3 sequence (DNA): TGTGCCAGCAGTTCCAAAGGAAGCAATGAGCAGTTCTTC.

As for this clone: At the DNA level, this CDR3 is encoded by other sequences in the same sample as well. The chain combines TRBV19 with TRBJ1-5, with a weak D call TRBD1 (5 bases). CDR3 length: 15 amino acids. The V gene lost 3 bases and the J gene lost 0 bases, with 9 bases spanning the gap. The germline V gene has CDR1 LNHDA and CDR2 SQIVND (reference sequence). CDR3 DNA sequence: TGTGCCAGTAGTATCGGGGGAAATAGCAATCAGCCCCAGCATTTT. It yields the protein CASSIGGNSNQPQHF. The full variable domain, in which reference TRBV19 and TRBJ1-5 provide the parts outside the CDR3, is DGGITQSPKYLFRKEGQNVTLSCEQNLNHDAMYWYRQDPGQGLRLIYYSQIVNDFQKGDIAEGYSVSREKKESFPLTVTSAQKNPTAFYLCASSIGGNSNQPQHFGDGTRLSIL.

This rearrangement joins TRBV7-9 to TRBJ1-6; D is unresolved. The CDR3 extends over 13 amino acids. Germline values: CDR1 SEHNR, CDR2 FQNEAQ (reference sequence). V was pared by 4 bases and J by 10 bases, with 11 bases between. CDR3 amino acids: CASSYKGDSPLHF. CDR3 in DNA: TGTGCCAGCAGCTATAAGGGTGACTCACCCCTCCACTTT.

V and J are TRBV10-3 and TRBJ1-1; D is unresolved. This CDR3 contains 12 residues. Germline V gives CDR1 ENHRY, CDR2 SYGVKD. V was cut by 8 bases and J by 2 bases, with 9 bases left in between. The CDR3 region has the DNA TGTGCCATCTTCGATGGTAACACTGAAGCTTTCTTT. Its translation is CAIFDGNTEAFF.

The V call is TRBV10-3, the J call TRBJ2-7; 10 nucleotides agree with TRBD1. V lost 11 bases, J lost 6 bases, and 10 bases stayed unmatched. CDR1 ENHRY and CDR2 SYGVKD come from the germline V gene. CDR3 size: 13 residues. The CDR3 spells CAVSRDRGGEQYF. CDR3 sequence (DNA): TGTGCCGTATCACGGGACAGGGGAGGCGAGCAGTACTTC.

In regard to this clone: Additional DNA sequences in this sample encode the identical CDR3. The chain uses TRBV5-1 and TRBJ2-7; D not certain. The V end was cut by 0 bases, the J end by 3 bases, with 7 bases between. CDR1 is SGHRS, CDR2 YFSETQ, per germline. The CDR3 has 13 residues. CDR3 DNA: TGCGCCAGCAGCTTGGGGCGGAACTACGAGCAGTACTTC. As protein: CASSLGRNYEQYF.

This chain joins TRBV2 and TRBJ1-4; TRBD1 might be the D (6 bases). This CDR3 is 14 amino acids long. CDR1 SNHLY and CDR2 FYNNEI come from the germline V gene. Between the trimmed V and J ends, which lost 8 bases and 7 bases, there was a span of 17 bases. The CDR3 nucleotides are TGTGCCAGCGGGACACGGGGCTTGGGTGAAAAACTGTTTTTT. The encoded protein is CASGTRGLGEKLFF.

This clone was recorded only once. The chain combines TRBV10-2 with TRBJ1-1; D perhaps matches TRBD1 (5 bases). Trimming pared 10 bases from V and 1 base from J, leaving 10 bases between. Germline CDR1 WSHSY, CDR2 SAAADI. This CDR3 is 12 amino acids long. The CDR3 DNA is TGCGCCACCTTTCAGGGGAACACTGAAGCTTTCTTT. It yields the protein CATFQGNTEAFF.

This clone has only one observation. The chain uses TRBV4-3 and TRBJ1-5; D unresolved. Germline CDR1 and CDR2: LGHNA and YSLEER. V lost 4 bases and J 6 bases, leaving 10 bases between the germline ends. CDR3 length: 13 residues. The CDR3 DNA is TGCGCCAGCAGCCTTCAGGAGGGTCAGCCCCAGCATTTT. Its protein product is CASSLQEGQPQHF.

Comment on this clone: Within the sample, other DNA sequences also encode this same CDR3. This chain joins TRBV10-1 and TRBJ2-5, with D tentatively TRBD2 (6 bases). This CDR3 is built from 14 residues. Germline V CDR1 and CDR2: WNHNN, SYGVQD (reference sequence). V shed 3 bases and J shed 4 bases, with 12 bases lying between them. The chain's CDR3 is CASSDGGAGETQYF. The CDR3 nucleotides are TGCGCCAGCAGTGACGGCGGGGCTGGAGAGACCCAGTACTTC.

The chain links TRBV30 to TRBJ1-4; the match to TRBD1 covers 9 bases. The V gene end was trimmed by 1 base and the J gene end by 8 bases; junction bases not matched to a gene: 5. CDR1 and CDR2 (germline): GTSNPN, SVGIG (reference sequence). This CDR3 region has 14 residues. CDR3 sequence: CAWSGDRVGEKLFF. As DNA, the CDR3 is TGTGCCTGGAGTGGGGACAGGGTAGGAGAAAAACTGTTTTTT.

The rearrangement links TRBV7-2 to TRBJ2-5; D is possibly TRBD1 or TRBD2 (5 bases each). V dropped 2 bases and J dropped 0 bases, with 10 bases sitting between them. The CDR3 runs to 15 residues. The germline V gene encodes CDR1 SGHTA and CDR2 FQGNSA. The CDR3 here is CASSLRRGYQETQYF. The CDR3 region has the DNA TGTGCCAGCAGCTTAAGACGGGGCTACCAAGAGACCCAGTACTTC.

The chain carries TRBV7-2 and TRBJ2-5, with 10 bases lining up with TRBD2. V lost 5 bases, J lost 5 bases, and 2 bases stayed unmatched. Germline-derived CDR1 and CDR2 are SGHTA and FQGNSA. The CDR3 sequence is 13 residues long. The CDR3 loop reads CASSRGLAETQYF. CDR3 DNA: TGTGCCAGCAGCCGGGGACTAGCGGAGACCCAGTACTTC.

The V gene is TRBV5-1, the J gene TRBJ1-1, with D maybe TRBD1 (6 bases). This CDR3 region has 15 residues. V lost 1 base and J lost 1, with 11 bases in between. CDR1 is SGHRS and CDR2 is YFSETQ in the germline V gene. The DNA of the CDR3 is TGCGCCAGCAGCTTGACGGCGGGACAGAACACTGAAGCTTTCTTT. This codes for CASSLTAGQNTEAFF.

The chain joins TRBV7-9 to TRBJ2-1; 12 positions agree with TRBD2. CDR3 size: 15 residues. The ends lost 8 bases at V and 4 bases at J; junction bases unmatched: 6. Looked up from germline, CDR1 is SEHNR and CDR2 is FQNEAQ (reference sequence). CDR3 protein: CASQAGTSGYNEQFF. The CDR3 nucleotides read TGTGCCAGCCAGGCCGGGACTAGCGGGTACAATGAGCAGTTCTTC.

The rearrangement joins TRBV28 to TRBJ2-5, with 8 bases aligning to TRBD2. Trimming cost V 2 bases and J 1 base; bases outside gene matches: 6. This CDR3 spans 16 amino acids. Looked up from germline, CDR1 is MDHEN and CDR2 is SYDVKM. The CDR3 sequence is CASSLIGAGVQETQYF. The CDR3 DNA is TGTGCCAGCAGTTTAATAGGAGCGGGGGTCCAAGAGACCCAGTACTTC.

The genes are TRBV9 and TRBJ1-2; D may be TRBD1 (5 bases). Trimming removed 4 bases from V and 6 bases from J, with 16 bases in between. CDR3 length: 14 amino acids. CDR1 is SGDLS and CDR2 is YYNGEE in the germline V gene. The CDR3, as DNA: TGTGCCAGCAGCACCCGACAGTCAACTAATGGCTACACCTTC. Translated, it gives CASSTRQSTNGYTF. Using reference TRBV9 and TRBJ1-2 for the parts outside the CDR3, the full variable domain is DSGVTQTPKHLITATGQRVTLRCSPRSGDLSVYWYQQSLDQGLQFLIQYYNGEERAKGNILERFSAQQFPDLHSELNLSSLELGDSALYFCASSTRQSTNGYTFGSGTRLTVV.

The rearrangement joins TRBV6-1 to TRBJ2-2, with D unclear. This CDR3 has 12 residues. Trimming took off 0 bases at V and 8 bases at J, with 4 bases between the two ends. Germline V gene sequence: CDR1 MNHNS, CDR2 SASEGT. The CDR3 region has the DNA TGTGCCAGCAGTGAAGCGCTAGGGGAGCTGTTTTTT. This encodes CASSEALGELFF.

This chain links TRBV2 with TRBJ1-2; D is unclear. V lost 1 base and J 2 bases, leaving 5 bases between the germline ends. The germline gives CDR1 SNHLY, CDR2 FYNNEI. The CDR3 spans 13 residues. CDR3 coding DNA: TGTGCCAGCAGTGAAGGGGTGAACTATGGCTACACCTTC. Residues: CASSEGVNYGYTF.

This clone was seen a few times. The DNA of the CDR3 is TGTGCCTGGAGTATTGGCAGCGCTCAGCCCCAGCATTTT. Translated, it gives CAWSIGSAQPQHF. The J gene is TRBJ1-5, the V gene TRBV30, with D uncertain. Trimming stripped 2 bases from V and 6 bases from J, with 11 bases between. The CDR3 has 13 amino acids. The germline V gene encodes CDR1 GTSNPN and CDR2 SVGIG (reference sequence).

The chain carries TRBV6-6 and TRBJ2-1, with TRBD1 identical over 10 bases. This CDR3 has 15 residues. CDR1 MNHNY and CDR2 SVGAGI come from the germline V gene (reference sequence). The V and J ends lost 4 bases and 9 bases, in that order; junction bases with no gene match: 9. Here the CDR3 reads CASSSRDRGHGEQFF. As DNA, the CDR3 is TGTGCCAGCAGTTCCCGCGACAGGGGGCATGGTGAGCAGTTCTTC.

This sequence joins TRBV10-3 and TRBJ2-3, with 9 bases identical to TRBD2. This CDR3 comprises 17 residues. CDR1 is ENHRY and CDR2 is SYGVKD in the germline V gene. V lost 3 bases and J lost 3; bases outside the gene matches: 10. The CDR3 sequence: CAISDVAGVRKTDTQYF. CDR3 bases: TGTGCCATCAGTGATGTAGCGGGAGTGAGGAAGACAGATACGCAGTATTTT.

The gene calls are TRBV2 and TRBJ1-2; TRBD1 aligns across 10 bases. This CDR3 is 14 amino acids long. The ends lost 3 bases at V and 6 bases at J; junction bases unmatched: 4. Looked up from germline, CDR1 is SNHLY and CDR2 is FYNNEI. CDR3 bases: TGTGCCAGCAGTGATTGGACAGGGGGGGATGGCTACACCTTC. Its protein is CASSDWTGGDGYTF.

The genes are TRBV28 and TRBJ2-2; 7 positions agree with TRBD1. The CDR3 covers 14 residues. J gave up 1 base and V 10 bases, and 6 bases lay outside the gene matches. Germline V gene lookup returns CDR1 MDHEN and CDR2 SYDVKM. The CDR3 reads CATKTGLNTGELFF. In DNA form, the CDR3 reads TGTGCCACGAAGACAGGGTTGAACACCGGGGAGCTGTTTTTT.